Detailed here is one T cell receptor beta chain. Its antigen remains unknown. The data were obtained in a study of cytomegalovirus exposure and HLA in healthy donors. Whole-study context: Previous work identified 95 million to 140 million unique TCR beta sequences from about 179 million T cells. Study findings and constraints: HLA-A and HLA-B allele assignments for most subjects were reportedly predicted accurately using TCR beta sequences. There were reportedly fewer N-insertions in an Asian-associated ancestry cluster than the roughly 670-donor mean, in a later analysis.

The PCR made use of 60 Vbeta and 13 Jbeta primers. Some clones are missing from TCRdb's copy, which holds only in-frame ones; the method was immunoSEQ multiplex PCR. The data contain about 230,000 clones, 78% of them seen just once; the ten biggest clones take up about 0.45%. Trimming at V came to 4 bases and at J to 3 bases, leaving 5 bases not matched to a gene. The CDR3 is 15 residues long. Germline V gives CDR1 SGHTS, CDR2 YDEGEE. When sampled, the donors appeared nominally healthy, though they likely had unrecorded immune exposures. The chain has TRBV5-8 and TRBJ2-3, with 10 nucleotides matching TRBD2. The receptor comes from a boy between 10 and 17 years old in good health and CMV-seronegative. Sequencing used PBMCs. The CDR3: CASSAGTSATDTQYF. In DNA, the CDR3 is TGTGCCAGCAGCGCCGGGACTAGCGCGACAGATACGCAGTATTTT. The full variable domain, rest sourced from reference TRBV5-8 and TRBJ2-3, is EAGVTQSPTHLIKTRGQQATLRCSPISGHTSVYWYQQALGLGLQFLLWYDEGEERNRGNFPPRFSGRQFPNYSSELNVNALELEDSALYLCASSAGTSATDTQYFGPGTRLTVL.